This entry lists 30 T cell receptor beta chains sequenced from one sample in a study of blood T cells in healthy people across ages. A second PCR, run for about 7 to 11 cycles, used a sample-barcoded 5' primer plus a J-beta primer mix. Using its own MiXCR run on the 5' RACE reads, TCRdb lists one record per CDR3 protein. The data hold 780,000 or so distinct CDR3 sequences, with 25% observed a single time. The sample was also reused in another study, on T cells of mothers and their children.

Material: blood. Receptors originate from a boy aged 10-17 years in good health.

V usage is TRBV7-9 and J usage is TRBJ1-1; 8 bases map to TRBD1. Trimming took 2 bases from V and 4 from J; bases not matched to a gene: 6. Germline V CDR1 and CDR2: SEHNR, FQNEAQ (reference sequence). The CDR3 contains 15 residues. The CDR3 DNA sequence: TGTGCCAGCAGCTTATCGGAGACAGGGGCCACTGAAGCTTTCTTT. Residues: CASSLSETGATEAFF. Looking up the rest from reference TRBV7-9 and TRBJ1-1 gives the full variable domain: DTGVSQNPRHKITKRGQNVTFRCDPISEHNRLYWYRQTLGQGPEFLTYFQNEAQLEKSRLLSDRFSAERPKGSFSTLEIQRTEQGDSAMYLCASSLSETGATEAFFGQGTRLTVV.

V gene TRBV2 combines with J gene TRBJ2-1, with 9 bases aligning to TRBD2. The J call may be in error: the DNA end matches TRBJ2-7 better. The germline gives CDR1 SNHLY, CDR2 FYNNEI. The CDR3 runs 17 residues. In DNA form, the CDR3 reads TGTGCCAGCAGCCGAGGGGGGTCAGGCGGGAGGGCCGTCGTGCAGTACTTC. Protein product: CASSRGGSGGRAVVQYF.

This clonotype was seen more than once but under ten times. The V and J genes are TRBV7-9 and TRBJ2-1, with D possibly being TRBD2 (6 bases). Per germline, CDR1 SEHNR and CDR2 FQNEAQ (reference sequence). CDR3 size: 13 residues. Trimming took 0 bases from V and 8 from J, leaving 8 bases between them. CDR3 amino acids: CASSLAWGDEQFF. Here the CDR3 DNA reads TGTGCCAGCAGCTTAGCGTGGGGGGATGAGCAGTTCTTC.

This chain links TRBV7-2 with TRBJ2-1, with a weak D call TRBD1 (5 bases). Trimming left V 6 bases short and J 7 bases short, with 16 bases between. The CDR3 runs 14 residues. Germline V gene data show CDR1 as SGHTA and CDR2 as FQGNSA. The CDR3 reads CASRYTTQGNEQFF. For the CDR3, the DNA is TGTGCCAGCAGGTACACGACCCAGGGTAATGAGCAGTTCTTC.

This clonotype was observed a handful of times. A junction end diverges from the germline sequence, so it may reflect a read error. The rearrangement joins TRBV28 to TRBJ2-5; 9 bases are shared with TRBD1. The CDR3 contains 16 residues. Germline CDR1 is MDHEN and CDR2 is SYDVKM. CDR3 nucleotides: TGTGCCAGCAGCGTTACCGGGACAGGGCTTCAGGAGACCCAGCACTTC. It translates to CASSVTGTGLQETQHF.

This clonotype was found many times. The chain recombines TRBV18 with TRBJ2-3; D remains unclear. CDR1 and CDR2 from the germline V gene are KGHSH and LQKENI. The CDR3 totals 11 residues. The V end lost 8 bases, the J end lost 0 bases, and 3 bases lay between the germline ends. In DNA form, the CDR3 reads TGTGCCAGCACGAGCACAGATACGCAGTATTTT. As protein: CASTSTDTQYF.

Only a few counts were recorded for this clonotype. Mismatch with germline at one junction end may stem from a read error. The chain has TRBV29-1 and TRBJ1-2; 7 bases align to TRBD1. There are 11 residues in the CDR3. CDR1 is SQVTM and CDR2 is ANQGSEA in the germline V gene. CDR3 nucleotides: TGCAGCGTAGAAGAGGGGGCTGGCTACACCTTC. This sequence encodes CSVEEGAGYTF.

This chain uses TRBV29-1 with TRBJ2-7; a weak D match, TRBD1 (7 bases). CDR1 is SQVTM, CDR2 ANQGSEA, per germline. V was trimmed by 5 bases and J by 1 base, leaving 15 bases between them. The CDR3 totals 14 residues. CDR3 bases: TGCAGCGTTCCAGGGGGGCTCGGTTCCTACGAGCAGTACTTC. It encodes CSVPGGLGSYEQYF.

The chain has TRBV25-1 and TRBJ2-3, with TRBD2 matching over 11 bases. V trimming: 5 bases; J trimming: 6 bases; junction bases outside the gene matches: 10. CDR1 MGHDK and CDR2 SYGVNS come from the germline V gene. The CDR3 consists of 16 residues. CDR3 in amino acids: CASSLTSGAHRDTQYF. The CDR3 nucleotides are TGTGCCAGCAGTCTGACTAGCGGGGCCCATCGGGATACGCAGTATTTT.

This sequence joins TRBV12-3 or TRBV12-4 and TRBJ2-5; a weak D match, TRBD2 (7 bases). Judging by the DNA end, TRBJ2-7 fits better; the J call may be wrong. This CDR3 spans 15 amino acids. The CDR3 loop is CASNTGGGGHYEQYF. CDR3 nucleotides: TGTGCCAGCAACACGGGGGGTGGGGGCCACTACGAGCAGTACTTC.

The V gene is TRBV6-1, the J gene TRBJ2-5; 7 bases line up with TRBD1. The closer fit of TRBJ2-7 to the DNA end suggests the J call may be wrong. Germline CDR1 MNHNS, CDR2 SASEGT. CDR3 size: 15 residues. In DNA form, the CDR3 reads TGTGCCAGCACCGGAAGTGACAGGGACTCCTACGAGCAGTACTTC. Its protein is CASTGSDRDSYEQYF.

The rearrangement links TRBV28 to TRBJ2-7, with D possibly matching TRBD2 (6 bases). The end of the DNA fits TRBJ2-1 better, so the J call may be wrong. Per the germline V gene, CDR1 is MDHEN and CDR2 is SYDVKM. CDR3 length: 16 amino acids. CDR3 DNA: TGTGCCAGCAGTCCCTTTACTAGCTTAAGGGTCGATGAGCAGTTCTTC. Translated, it gives CASSPFTSLRVDEQFF.

The chain is built from TRBV12-3 or TRBV12-4 and TRBJ2-5; D might be TRBD1 or TRBD2, each matching 5 bases. The CDR3 is made up of 13 amino acids. Trimming left V 3 bases short and J 6 bases short, with 11 bases between. The CDR3 DNA follows: TGTGCCAGCAGTTTGGGACGGTCGAAGACCCAGTACTTC. Amino acids: CASSLGRSKTQYF.

The CDR3 DNA follows: TGTGCCAGCAGTTTGACCCAGCACCAAGAGACCCAGTACTTC. Translated: CASSLTQHQETQYF. V and J are TRBV7-9 and TRBJ2-5; D gene ambiguous. Germline CDR1 is SEHNR and CDR2 is FQNEAQ (reference sequence). Trimming took off 6 bases at V and 0 bases at J, with 11 bases between the two ends. CDR3 length: 14 amino acids.

The gene calls are TRBV30 and TRBJ2-5; 8 bases agree with TRBD1. The CDR3 loop spans 14 amino acids. V lost 1 base and J lost 5; bases outside the gene matches: 6. The V gene's germline CDR1 is GTSNPN and CDR2 SVGIG (reference sequence). In nucleotides, the CDR3 is TGTGCCTGGAGTGCAGGACAGGGAGGTGAGACCCAGTACTTC. It translates to CAWSAGQGGETQYF. The full variable domain, in which reference TRBV30 and TRBJ2-5 provide the parts outside the CDR3, is SQTIHQWPATLVQPVGSPLSLECTVEGTSNPNLYWYRQAAGRGLQLLFYSVGIGQISSEVPQNLSASRPQDRQFILSSKKLLLSDSGFYLCAWSAGQGGETQYFGPGTRLLVL.

The table lists this clonotype with a few counts. J is TRBJ1-5 and V is TRBV29-1; 11 bases line up with TRBD1. V was clipped by 5 bases and J by 7 bases; unmatched bases: 1. The germline V gene encodes CDR1 SQVTM and CDR2 ANQGSEA. The CDR3 length is 12 residues. For the CDR3, the DNA is TGCAGCGTTCGGACAGGGGGCCAGCCCCAGCATTTT. Protein sequence: CSVRTGGQPQHF.

A note on this clonotype: This CDR3 fails to terminate in the conserved phenylalanine or tryptophan, so it likely reflects a read error. This chain connects TRBV29-1 to TRBJ2-1; 7 nucleotides match TRBD2. V lost 0 bases to trimming and J lost 5 bases; unmatched junction nucleotides: 7. Germline CDR1 and CDR2: SQVTM and ANQGSEA. This CDR3 has 15 residues. The CDR3 reads CSVEDPSGEDNEQFL. The CDR3, as DNA: TGCAGCGTTGAAGATCCTAGCGGAGAAGACAATGAGCAGTTCCTC.

This clonotype was seen a handful of times. The V call is TRBV27, the J call TRBJ2-5, with D perhaps matching TRBD2 (6 bases). Per the germline V gene, CDR1 is MNHEY and CDR2 is SMNVEV (reference sequence). Trimming stripped 2 bases from V and 1 base from J, with 14 bases between. The CDR3 contains 16 residues. The CDR3, as DNA: TGTGCCAGCAGTTTACGGAGGGCCCCTGTCCAAGAGACCCAGTACTTC. This codes for CASSLRRAPVQETQYF.

The chain recombines TRBV2 with TRBJ1-4; the D is unclear. V was shortened by 6 bases and J by 1 base, with 12 bases between the two germline ends. Germline CDR1 and CDR2: SNHLY and FYNNEI. The CDR3 sequence is 15 residues long. CDR3 residues: CASREGSLTNEKLFF. In DNA, the CDR3 is TGTGCCAGCAGAGAGGGTAGCCTAACTAATGAAAAACTGTTTTTT.

The rearrangement links TRBV5-5 to TRBJ1-2, with a weak D call TRBD1 (5 bases). The CDR3 has 13 residues. V was pared by 1 base and J by 8 bases, with 12 bases between. Germline values: CDR1 SGHKS, CDR2 YYEKEE (reference sequence). The DNA of the CDR3 is TGTGCCAGCAGCTTGATAGGGGCTCGGGGCTACACCTTC. This translates into CASSLIGARGYTF.

This clonotype has a single count. The germline gene is not matched at one end of the junction; a read error may be the cause. The V call is TRBV14, the J call TRBJ2-1; D possibly corresponds to TRBD2 (5 bases). Germline CDR1 is SGHDN and CDR2 is FVKESK. CDR3 length: 18 amino acids. CDR3 in DNA: TGTGCCAGCAGCTTCCAATATAGCGCGGAGAGCTCCTACAATGGGCAGTTCTTC. It is translated as CASSFQYSAESSYNGQFF. The variable domain in full, completed from reference TRBV14 and TRBJ2-1, reads EAGVTQFPSHSVIEKGQTVTLRCDPISGHDNLYWYRRVMGKEIKFLLHFVKESKQDESGMPNNRFLAERTGGTYSTLKVQPAELEDSGVYFCASSFQYSAESSYNGQFFGPGTRLTVL.

This chain uses TRBV29-1 with TRBJ2-1; D possibly corresponds to TRBD2 (6 bases). The ends were cut back, 5 bases at V and 0 bases at J, with 14 bases in the middle. This CDR3 contains 15 residues. In germline, CDR1 is SQVTM, CDR2 ANQGSEA. CDR3 loop: CSVTGTPGSYNEQFF. The CDR3 region has the DNA TGCAGCGTTACCGGGACTCCGGGCTCCTACAATGAGCAGTTCTTC.

The rearrangement links TRBV27 to TRBJ2-1; weak D call: TRBD1 (6 bases). Germline V CDR1 and CDR2: MNHEY, SMNVEV (reference sequence). This CDR3 contains 15 residues. With 9 bases removed from V and 2 bases from J, the gap between germline ends came to 17 bases. This chain's CDR3 is CASAPGTNPYNEQFF. Written as DNA, the CDR3 is TGTGCCAGTGCCCCCGGGACAAATCCCTACAATGAGCAGTTCTTC.

This clonotype appeared many times. The CDR3 loop reads CASSVGQESAEAFF. In DNA, the CDR3 is TGTGCCAGCAGTGTGGGACAGGAGTCGGCTGAAGCTTTCTTT. V is TRBV6-1 and J is TRBJ1-1; 8 bases map to TRBD1. This CDR3 region has 14 residues. Germline V gives CDR1 MNHNS, CDR2 SASEGT. V shed 4 bases, J shed 6 bases, and the junction held 7 bases outside the gene matches.

V gene TRBV20-1 combines with J gene TRBJ2-7; D gene ambiguous. The CDR3 has 12 residues. V lost 6 bases to trimming and J lost 4 bases, with 13 bases between them. Germline V CDR1 and CDR2: DFQATT, SNEGSKA (reference sequence). CDR3 sequence reads: CSARTEGYEQYF. CDR3 DNA: TGCAGTGCGCGAACTGAAGGGTACGAGCAGTACTTC.

The chain has TRBV7-8 and TRBJ1-5; D remains ambiguous. The V end lost 2 bases, the J end lost 3 bases, and 11 bases lay between the germline ends. The length of the CDR3 is 15 residues. Germline V gene sequence: CDR1 SGHVS, CDR2 FQNEAQ. CDR3 sequence: CASSLLVQFNQPQHF. In DNA form, the CDR3 reads TGTGCCAGCAGCTTATTGGTACAGTTCAATCAGCCCCAGCATTTT.

Only a few counts were recorded for this clonotype. The genes are TRBV6-2 or TRBV6-3 and TRBJ2-1, with 9 bases fitting TRBD1. The J call could be wrong; TRBJ2-5 is a better fit for the DNA end. Germline loops: CDR1 MNHEY, CDR2 SVGEGT. The CDR3 is made up of 15 amino acids. CDR3 region: CASRSTGGGTETQYF. Here the CDR3 DNA reads TGTGCCAGCAGGTCAACAGGGGGCGGGACGGAGACCCAGTACTTC.

This clonotype has a handful of counts. The chain couples TRBV28 to TRBJ2-5; maybe TRBD1 (6 bases). The end of the DNA aligns better with TRBJ2-7, so the J call may be wrong. CDR1 is MDHEN, CDR2 SYDVKM, per germline. The CDR3 loop spans 13 amino acids. The CDR3 nucleotides are TGTGCCAGCAGGGGGTCGACAGGCTACGAGCAGTACTTC. Its protein product is CASRGSTGYEQYF.

The chain recombines TRBV20-1 with TRBJ1-1; TRBD1 is a possible D gene (6 bases). The CDR3 covers 13 residues. V dropped 6 bases and J dropped 2 bases, with 13 bases sitting between them. Germline CDR1 reads DFQATT; CDR2 reads SNEGSKA (reference sequence). CDR3 protein: CSAIRDTNTEAFF. CDR3 in DNA: TGCAGTGCAATCCGGGACACTAACACTGAAGCTTTCTTT.

The chain recombines TRBV19 with TRBJ1-3; D might be TRBD1 (5 bases). This CDR3 spans 16 amino acids. The V and J ends lost 5 bases and 4 bases respectively, with 18 bases between them. The germline V gene has CDR1 LNHDA and CDR2 SQIVND (reference sequence). CDR3 loop: CASSDPTGTSGNTIYF. The CDR3 DNA reads as TGTGCCAGTAGTGACCCGACGGGGACTTCCGGAAACACCATATATTTT. The full variable domain, rest sourced from reference TRBV19 and TRBJ1-3, is DGGITQSPKYLFRKEGQNVTLSCEQNLNHDAMYWYRQDPGQGLRLIYYSQIVNDFQKGDIAEGYSVSREKKESFPLTVTSAQKNPTAFYLCASSDPTGTSGNTIYFGEGSWLTVV.